The rows below give T cell receptor beta chains drawn from one sample of a study of pediatric ulcerative colitis. TCRdb keeps only in-frame clones here, not all; method: immunoSEQ multiplex PCR. This table holds approximately 40,000 clones, 73% found once. Sequenced input: gut tissue. The receptor source for this set is a boy aged 5-17 years with moderate ulcerative colitis. Both conserved end residues are part of each CDR3. A D gene is named only where the DNA matches it firmly. Some rows mark clone size as missing; the rest say once, few, many or name a class of expanded clone.

J gene,clone size,V gene,D gene,CDR3 DNA,CDR3 protein
TRBJ2-2,-,TRBV9,-,TGTGCCAGCAGCCCGCGGCAGGGTGTAGCCGGGGAGCTGTTTTTT,CASSPRQGVAGELFF
TRBJ2-1,once,TRBV6-5,TRBD2,TGTGCCAGCAGTTACGGCGGGGGGGCCGTCTACAATGAGCAGTTCTTC,CASSYGGGAVYNEQFF
TRBJ1-5,-,TRBV28,TRBD1,TGTGCCAGCAGTCCCCGGAGGGAGGGGGCGAATCAGCCCCAGCATTTT,CASSPRREGANQPQHF
TRBJ2-5,-,TRBV29-1,-,TGCAGCGTTGTCCCAGGCCCCCCAGTCGGAGAGACCCAGTACTTC,CSVVPGPPVGETQYF
TRBJ2-7,few,TRBV2,-,TGTGCCAGCGGCAGATACGAGCAGTACTTC,CASGRYEQYF
TRBJ2-2,-,TRBV5-1,-,TGCGCCAGCAGCTTGGCTAATGCCGGGGAGCTGTTTTTT,CASSLANAGELFF
TRBJ2-1,-,TRBV5-1,TRBD1,TGCGCCAGCAGCTTGGGGGGACAGGCCCTTGCCTACAATGAGCAGTTCTTC,CASSLGGQALAYNEQFF
TRBJ2-7,-,TRBV7-2,-,TGTGCCAGCAGCCCCCAGGGGACCGTCTCCTACGAGCAGTACTTC,CASSPQGTVSYEQYF
TRBJ1-3,-,TRBV11-3,-,TGTGCCAGCAGCCCCGGACCCGGAAACACCATATATTTT,CASSPGPGNTIYF
TRBJ2-3,once,TRBV6-6,-,TGTGCCAGCAGTTACTCGGCACTAGAAACAGATACGCAGTATTTT,CASSYSALETDTQYF
TRBJ2-1,once,TRBV5-4,-,TGTGCCAGCAGCCCAAGGGGCGATGAGCAGTTCTTC,CASSPRGDEQFF
TRBJ2-7,few,TRBV4-2,-,TGTGCCAGCAGCCAAGGGGCCGAGCAGTACTTC,CASSQGAEQYF
TRBJ2-5,-,TRBV30,TRBD2,TGTGCCTGGAGTAGCCTAGCGGGACTGACAACCCAGTACTTC,CAWSSLAGLTTQYF
TRBJ2-3,few,TRBV28,-,TGTGCCAGCAGTTTAGACACAGATACGCAGTATTTT,CASSLDTDTQYF
TRBJ2-3,-,TRBV10-3,TRBD2,TGTGCCATCAGACCGGGACTAGCGGGGGTGTGGTCCAAAACAGATACGCAGTATTTT,CAIRPGLAGVWSKTDTQYF
TRBJ1-2,-,TRBV2,-,TGTGCCAGCAGTGATGTCCAGGCAATCTATGGCTACACCTTC,CASSDVQAIYGYTF
TRBJ2-3,few,TRBV6-6,-,TGTGCCAGCAATCCTAGAGTTGAGGATACGCAGTATTTT,CASNPRVEDTQYF
TRBJ2-5,-,TRBV4-2,-,TGTGCCAGCAGCCAAGGTTACCAAGAGACCCAGTACTTC,CASSQGYQETQYF
TRBJ2-2,-,TRBV28,TRBD1,TGTGCCACCGCCTTGACACCGGGACAGGGGGGCACCGGGGAGCTGTTTTTT,CATALTPGQGGTGELFF
TRBJ2-5,-,TRBV5-8,TRBD1,TGTGCCAGCAGCTTGGAGGGGGCTCTCAATATTGAGACCCAGTACTTC,CASSLEGALNIETQYF
TRBJ2-6,-,TRBV4-2,-,TGTGCCAGCAGCCAAGATTTCCAATACGGGGCCAACGTCCTGACTTTC,CASSQDFQYGANVLTF
TRBJ1-1,few,TRBV5-1,-,TGCGCCAGCAGGACCGGGACCTTGGGAACTGAAGCTTTCTTT,CASRTGTLGTEAFF
TRBJ2-2,-,TRBV4-1,TRBD2,TGCGCCAGCAGCCCCCGTGGACTAGCGGGTGATAACACCGGGGAGCTGTTTTTT,CASSPRGLAGDNTGELFF
TRBJ2-6,-,TRBV6-1,-,TGTGCCAGCAGTGAAATGGGTGCTGGGGCCAACGTCCTGACTTTC,CASSEMGAGANVLTF
TRBJ2-1,-,TRBV7-9,TRBD2,TGTGCCAGCAGCGCCGCCGGGGGGAATGAGCAGTTCTTC,CASSAAGGNEQFF
TRBJ2-2,once,TRBV11-2,-,TGTGCCAGCAGCTTAGGGCCATTTTCCAGGGCGGGAAACACCGGGGAGCTGTTTTTT,CASSLGPFSRAGNTGELFF
TRBJ2-2,-,TRBV19,-,TGTGCCAGTCAAGGGACGAACACCGGGGAGCTGTTTTTT,CASQGTNTGELFF
TRBJ1-1,few,TRBV11-1,-,TGTGCCAGCAGCTTACCAGGGGCACTCACTGAAGCTTTCTTT,CASSLPGALTEAFF
TRBJ2-7,-,TRBV7-9,-,TGTGCCAGCAGCTTTCCTAGCTCCTACGAGCAGTACTTC,CASSFPSSYEQYF
TRBJ2-3,-,TRBV4-1,TRBD1,TGCGCCAGCACCCAAACCGGGACAGGGCGAATAGATACGCAGTATTTT,CASTQTGTGRIDTQYF
TRBJ2-2,-,TRBV12-5,TRBD2,TGTGCTAGTGGTTGGGTCACTAGCGGGTCTGCCGGGGAGCTGTTTTTT,CASGWVTSGSAGELFF
TRBJ1-1,few,TRBV5-1,TRBD1,TGCGCCAGCAGCCGCGGACAGGAGGGCACTGAAGCTTTCTTT,CASSRGQEGTEAFF
TRBJ2-7,-,TRBV4-1,TRBD2,TGCGCCAGCAGCCAAGAGGGGGGCGCGACTAGCGGTACCTACGAGCAGTACTTC,CASSQEGGATSGTYEQYF
TRBJ2-1,-,TRBV28,-,TGTGCCAGCAGTCTCTGGGTAAATGAGCAGTTCTTC,CASSLWVNEQFF
TRBJ2-3,-,TRBV25-1,-,TGTGCCAGCCGCGAACCCTTGTTAGATACGCAGTATTTT,CASREPLLDTQYF
TRBJ1-2,-,TRBV6-1,-,TGTGCCAGCAGCACTGCGGGGCGAGGCTATGGCTACACCTTC,CASSTAGRGYGYTF
TRBJ2-5,once,TRBV6-1,TRBD2,TGTGCCAGCAGGGGGACTAACCAAGAGACCCAGTACTTC,CASRGTNQETQYF
TRBJ2-3,-,TRBV5-4,-,TGTGCCAGCAGCTTTAAGCTCGGCGCAGATACGCAGTATTTT,CASSFKLGADTQYF
TRBJ2-5,-,TRBV7-8,-,TGTGCCAGCAGCCTCGCCCAGACCCAGTACTTC,CASSLAQTQYF
TRBJ1-2,-,TRBV10-3,-,TGTGCCATCAGTGAGTACAAGGAGGACTATGGCTACACCTTC,CAISEYKEDYGYTF
TRBJ1-2,-,TRBV7-2,-,TGTGCCAGCAGCTTAGTCAGGGGCGCTCTAGATGGCTACACCTTC,CASSLVRGALDGYTF
TRBJ1-2,-,TRBV18,-,TGTGCCAGCTCACCCGGGGACCCGTTCTATGGCTACACCTTC,CASSPGDPFYGYTF
TRBJ1-4,-,TRBV10-2,-,TGCGCCAGCAGTGAGGGGGGGGCGGGAGAAAAACTGTTTTTT,CASSEGGAGEKLFF
TRBJ1-3,-,TRBV15,-,TGTGCCACCAGCAGAGAACGGCCAGGCAGCGCCAACACCATATATTTT,CATSRERPGSANTIYF
TRBJ2-7,-,TRBV7-8,TRBD1,TGTGCCAGTATGACCGGGACAGGGGGCCACGAGCAGTACTTC,CASMTGTGGHEQYF
TRBJ1-2,-,TRBV11-3,TRBD1,TGTGCCAGCAGCTTACCGGTGGACAGGGACTATGGCTACACCTTC,CASSLPVDRDYGYTF
TRBJ2-3,-,TRBV28,TRBD1,TGTGCCACCGAACCGGGACAGGGGGCAGATACGCAGTATTTT,CATEPGQGADTQYF
TRBJ2-2,-,TRBV19,TRBD1,TGTGCCAGTAGTGGAACAGGGGGTTGGACCGGGGAGCTGTTTTTT,CASSGTGGWTGELFF
TRBJ1-5,-,TRBV29-1,TRBD1,TGCAGCGTGGAGACAGGGGAAGGTGGATCAGCCCAGCATTTT,CSVETGEGGSAQHF
TRBJ1-2,few,TRBV4-3,TRBD1,TGCGCCAGCAGCCAAATGTCCCCGACCTACAGGGGTTATAACTATGGCTACACCTTC,CASSQMSPTYRGYNYGYTF
TRBJ2-3,-,TRBV4-1,-,TGCGCCAGCAGCCAACTACCCGGACTCAACACAGATACGCAGTATTTT,CASSQLPGLNTDTQYF
TRBJ1-5,-,TRBV2,TRBD1,TGTGCCAGCAGGGGGACAGTTAGCAATCAGCCCCAGCATTTT,CASRGTVSNQPQHF
TRBJ1-2,-,TRBV28,TRBD1,TGTGCCAGCATCGCCAGGGGGGGGCTGGTGAGCTATGGCTACACCTTC,CASIARGGLVSYGYTF